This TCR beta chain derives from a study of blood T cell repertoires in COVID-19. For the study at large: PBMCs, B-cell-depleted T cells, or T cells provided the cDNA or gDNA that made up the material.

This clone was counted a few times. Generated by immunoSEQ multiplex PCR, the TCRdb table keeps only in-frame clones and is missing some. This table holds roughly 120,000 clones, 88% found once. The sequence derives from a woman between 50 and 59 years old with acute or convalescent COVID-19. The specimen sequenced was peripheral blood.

The CDR3 bases are TGTGCCAGCAGCCCGTTTAGCGAGACCCAGTACTTC. It is translated as CASSPFSETQYF. The chain is built from TRBV14 and TRBJ2-5; D unresolved. The ends were cut back, 4 bases at V and 5 bases at J, with 8 bases in the middle. The germline V gene encodes CDR1 SGHDN and CDR2 FVKESK. The CDR3 is 12 amino acids.